Here is one T cell receptor (beta chain) with its context. This sample is drawn from a study of blood T cell repertoires in COVID-19. Study as a whole: Two consecutive negative NP/OP PCR tests, clearance, or resolved symptoms defined Cohort 3 recovery.

Repertoires were generated with immunoSEQ multiplex PCR, while TCRdb's copy carries only in-frame clones and drops some. The sample carries about 170,000 clones, around three quarters recorded once. All enrollees were roughly 18 to 95 years old and from approximately 25 US areas. Cohort allocation depended upon clinical history that participants reported. The ends were cut back, 2 bases at V and 9 bases at J, with 8 bases in the middle. Germline assignment: CDR1 SGHNT and CDR2 YYREEE (reference sequence). CDR3 size: 11 residues. The chain recombines TRBV5-4 with TRBJ1-2; D may be TRBD1 (5 bases). The clonotype originates from a woman in her 70s in a cohort exposed to, infected with or recovered from COVID-19 (not recorded which). The specimen sequenced was PBMCs or T cells enriched from blood (not recorded which). The CDR3 loop is CASSFQGRYTF. In DNA form, the CDR3 reads TGTGCCAGCAGCTTCCAGGGTCGCTACACCTTC.